The 31 T cell receptor beta chains below all came from one sample that was sequenced in a study of blood T cell repertoires in COVID-19 (dated by TCRdb to the early 2020s). The library was made by the immunoSEQ multiplex PCR assay. The source is immuneACCESS, and TCRdb retained only in-frame sequences with V and J called. Part of the clones is not carried over; for the studies checked, unresolved V genes explain less than half of this, and the remainder is unexplained. Here the sample has roughly 430,000 clones; 88% occur a single time. The biggest ten clones account for over 2% of the sample. Sequenced material: PBMCs or T cells enriched from blood (not recorded which). These receptors all stem from a woman aged 40-49 years with acute COVID-19.

The J gene is TRBJ2-1, the V gene TRBV27; D possibly corresponds to TRBD2 (6 bases). This CDR3 has 13 amino acids. CDR1 is MNHEY and CDR2 is SMNVEV in the germline V gene (reference sequence). The V end was cut by 3 bases, the J end by 7 bases, with 10 bases between. CDR3 protein: CASSLASGNEQFF. Here the CDR3 DNA reads TGTGCCAGCAGTTTGGCCAGCGGGAATGAGCAGTTCTTC.

V gene TRBV20-1 combines with J gene TRBJ2-1; 8 positions match TRBD2. Trimming removed 5 bases from V and 4 bases from J; junction bases left unmatched: 10. Germline values: CDR1 DFQATT, CDR2 SNEGSKA (reference sequence). The CDR3 covers 15 residues. The CDR3 bases are TGCAGTGCTGGTGGTTTGGCGGGGGGATACAATGAGCAGTTCTTC. Translating gives CSAGGLAGGYNEQFF.

This chain connects TRBV5-1 to TRBJ2-6, with D maybe TRBD2 (7 bases). This CDR3 is built from 18 residues. Germline V gene data show CDR1 as SGHRS and CDR2 as YFSETQ. The V gene lost 0 bases and the J gene lost 2 bases, with 15 bases spanning the gap. CDR3 coding DNA: TGCGCCAGCAGCTTGGTTCCGGGGGGCGGTACTGGGGCCAACGTCCTGACTTTC. It yields the protein CASSLVPGGGTGANVLTF. Full variable domain (remainder filled in from reference TRBV5-1 and TRBJ2-6): KAGVTQTPRYLIKTRGQQVTLSCSPISGHRSVSWYQQTPGQGLQFLFEYFSETQRNKGNFPGRFSGRQFSNSRSEMNVSTLELGDSALYLCASSLVPGGGTGANVLTFGAGSRLTVL.

V gene TRBV2 combines with J gene TRBJ2-5; D is uncertain. Trimming pared 3 bases from V and 5 bases from J, leaving 4 bases between. Germline CDR1 reads SNHLY; CDR2 reads FYNNEI. The CDR3 contains 11 residues. The CDR3 DNA follows: TGTGCCAGCAGTGACGGGGAGACCCAGTACTTC. Translating it yields CASSDGETQYF.

This clone was found once. This chain connects TRBV5-4 to TRBJ2-3; D gene ambiguous. The CDR3 runs to 14 residues. V lost 0 bases, J lost 0 bases, and 5 bases lay in between. CDR1 is SGHNT, CDR2 YYREEE, per germline (reference sequence). CDR3 protein: CASSLGGSTDTQYF. The DNA of the CDR3 is TGTGCCAGCAGCTTGGGTGGCAGCACAGATACGCAGTATTTT.

This chain uses TRBV9 with TRBJ2-3, with D possibly being TRBD1 (6 bases). Germline V gives CDR1 SGDLS, CDR2 YYNGEE. The CDR3 is made up of 16 amino acids. Trimming shortened V by 4 bases and J by 3 bases, and 18 bases separated the two germline ends. CDR3 region: CASSPSTGISTDTQYF. CDR3 coding DNA: TGTGCCAGCAGCCCTTCCACAGGGATTTCGACAGATACGCAGTATTTT.

CDR3 in amino acids: CASSQEDSWEGLWGNTEAFF. In nucleotides, the CDR3 is TGCGCCAGCAGCCAAGAGGATAGTTGGGAGGGTTTGTGGGGGAACACTGAAGCTTTCTTT. The V gene is TRBV4-1, the J gene TRBJ1-1; no clear D. The CDR3 extends over 20 amino acids. Trimming stripped 0 bases from V and 1 base from J, with 24 bases between. The V gene's germline CDR1 is MGHRA and CDR2 YSYEKL.

The genes are TRBV19 and TRBJ2-7, with D perhaps matching TRBD2 (6 bases). Trimming removed 5 bases from V and 4 bases from J, with 18 bases in between. This CDR3 is 15 amino acids long. From germline, CDR1 is LNHDA and CDR2 SQIVND (reference sequence). CDR3 DNA sequence: TGTGCCAGTAGTGGCAGCGGAGGGTCATATTACGAGCAGTACTTC. This encodes CASSGSGGSYYEQYF.

The CDR3 loop reads CASTPGQGNTEAFF. The CDR3 DNA follows: TGTGCCAGCACCCCGGGACAGGGGAACACTGAAGCTTTCTTT. The chain has TRBV5-4 and TRBJ1-1; 9 bases align to TRBD1. V lost 6 bases and J lost 1; bases outside the gene matches: 4. CDR1 and CDR2 from the germline V gene are SGHNT and YYREEE (reference sequence). This CDR3 region has 14 residues.

The chain is built from TRBV5-6 and TRBJ2-5; D possibly corresponds to TRBD2 (7 bases). Trimming removed 1 base at V and 5 bases at J, with 12 bases between. CDR1 and CDR2 (germline): SGHDT, YYEEEE. The CDR3 runs 14 residues. CDR3 bases: TGTGCCAGCAGCTTGCGCGGGGGCCGTGAGACCCAGTACTTC. It translates to CASSLRGGRETQYF.

CDR3 in amino acids: CASSLDQGWGLDYEQYF. The DNA of the CDR3 is TGTGCCAGCAGCTTAGATCAAGGGTGGGGACTCGACTACGAGCAGTACTTC. The gene calls are TRBV11-2 and TRBJ2-7, with D tentatively TRBD2 (6 bases). Germline V CDR1 and CDR2: SGHAT, FQNNGV. The CDR3 has 17 amino acids. The V and J ends lost 0 bases and 3 bases respectively, with 18 bases between them. Variable domain in full (rest from reference TRBV11-2 and TRBJ2-7): EAGVAQSPRYKIIEKRQSVAFWCNPISGHATLYWYQQILGQGPKLLIQFQNNGVVDDSQLPKDRFSAERLKGVDSTLKIQPAKLEDSAVYLCASSLDQGWGLDYEQYFGPGTRLTVT.

The chain uses TRBV7-9 and TRBJ1-1; D possibly corresponds to TRBD1 (5 bases). Germline loops: CDR1 SEHNR, CDR2 FQNEAQ (reference sequence). The CDR3 is made up of 15 amino acids. The ends were cut back, 1 base at V and 6 bases at J, with 15 bases in the middle. The CDR3 DNA reads TGTGCCAGCAGCTTAGGGGGCGGGACCCTCTCTGAAGCTTTCTTT. Translating gives CASSLGGGTLSEAFF.

The V call is TRBV30, the J call TRBJ2-7; 9 bases are shared with TRBD1. J lost 9 bases, V lost 0 bases, and 12 bases had no gene match. Germline V gene lookup returns CDR1 GTSNPN and CDR2 SVGIG (reference sequence). The CDR3 extends over 15 amino acids. The CDR3 protein is CAWSVLGQGPGGQYF. CDR3 sequence (DNA): TGTGCCTGGAGTGTACTGGGACAGGGACCGGGAGGGCAGTACTTC.

The chain recombines TRBV7-2 with TRBJ2-1, with D unclear. CDR1 and CDR2 (germline): SGHTA, FQGNSA. This CDR3 has 11 amino acids. V lost 7 bases and J 8 bases, leaving 9 bases between the germline ends. CDR3 sequence (DNA): TGTGCCAGCAACTCATTTGATGAGCAGTTCTTC. Amino acid sequence: CASNSFDEQFF.

The rearrangement uses TRBV19 and TRBJ1-2; 7 nucleotides align to TRBD1. The length of the CDR3 is 14 residues. J lost 4 bases, V lost 6 bases, and 8 bases had no gene match. Germline-derived CDR1 and CDR2 are LNHDA and SQIVND (reference sequence). As DNA, the CDR3 is TGTGCCAGTAGCAGGGGACAGCCGCTCTATGGCTACACCTTC. This codes for CASSRGQPLYGYTF.

This chain links TRBV30 with TRBJ2-3; 12 bases fit TRBD2. CDR1 GTSNPN and CDR2 SVGIG come from the germline V gene (reference sequence). The CDR3 has 15 amino acids. The V gene end was trimmed by 2 bases and the J gene end by 5 bases; junction bases not matched to a gene: 5. The CDR3: CAWSPSGGARDTQYF. The CDR3, as DNA: TGTGCCTGGAGTCCTAGCGGGGGGGCCAGAGATACGCAGTATTTT. Using reference TRBV30 and TRBJ2-3 for the parts outside the CDR3, the full variable domain is SQTIHQWPATLVQPVGSPLSLECTVEGTSNPNLYWYRQAAGRGLQLLFYSVGIGQISSEVPQNLSASRPQDRQFILSSKKLLLSDSGFYLCAWSPSGGARDTQYFGPGTRLTVL.

The chain carries TRBV19 and TRBJ1-3; a weak D match, TRBD1 (5 bases). Germline V CDR1 and CDR2: LNHDA, SQIVND (reference sequence). Trimming pared 6 bases from V and 4 bases from J, leaving 16 bases between. The CDR3 totals 15 residues. CDR3 nucleotide sequence: TGTGCCAGTAGCCCCCTGGGGGGGATGGGAAACACCATATATTTT. Translation: CASSPLGGMGNTIYF. The full variable domain, in which reference TRBV19 and TRBJ1-3 provide the parts outside the CDR3, is DGGITQSPKYLFRKEGQNVTLSCEQNLNHDAMYWYRQDPGQGLRLIYYSQIVNDFQKGDIAEGYSVSREKKESFPLTVTSAQKNPTAFYLCASSPLGGMGNTIYFGEGSWLTVV.

The gene calls are TRBV29-1 and TRBJ1-3; D call uncertain. From germline, CDR1 is SQVTM and CDR2 ANQGSEA. The CDR3 has 13 amino acids. Trimming removed 7 bases from V and 0 bases from J, with 10 bases in between. For the CDR3, the DNA is TGCAGCGCCGGGGAAAGCTCTGGAAACACCATATATTTT. Protein sequence: CSAGESSGNTIYF.

This chain uses TRBV27 with TRBJ1-2; TRBD1 matches at 9 bases. CDR1 and CDR2 (germline): MNHEY, SMNVEV (reference sequence). There are 14 residues in the CDR3. The trim removed 5 bases at V and 5 bases at J, leaving 6 bases unmatched. The CDR3 sequence is CASSPKGQGYGYTF. The DNA for the CDR3 is TGTGCCAGCAGTCCGAAGGGACAGGGTTATGGCTACACCTTC.

The chain links TRBV24-1 to TRBJ1-2; D may be TRBD1 (6 bases). Germline lookup yields CDR1 KGHDR and CDR2 SFDVKD. This CDR3 region has 14 residues. V dropped 1 base and J dropped 2 bases, with 7 bases sitting between them. The CDR3 loop reads CATSDFTGNYGYTF. CDR3 DNA: TGTGCCACCAGTGATTTTACAGGGAACTATGGCTACACCTTC.

The chain is built from TRBV9 and TRBJ2-2; possible D gene TRBD1, 5 bases. Germline values: CDR1 SGDLS, CDR2 YYNGEE. The CDR3 runs 15 residues. V was shortened by 3 bases and J by 1 base, with 10 bases between the two germline ends. The CDR3 DNA follows: TGTGCCAGCAGCGCAGGACACCTGAACACCGGGGAGCTGTTTTTT. Encoded protein: CASSAGHLNTGELFF.

The rearrangement links TRBV5-1 to TRBJ2-5, with TRBD2 identical over 8 bases. The length of the CDR3 is 14 residues. Germline V lookup: CDR1 SGHRS, CDR2 YFSETQ. The junction had 6 bases not matched to a gene; V was cut back by 3 bases and J by 5 bases. CDR3 nucleotide sequence: TGCGCCAGCAGCTCCCAGCCGGGGGGGGAGACCCAGTACTTC. Translating it yields CASSSQPGGETQYF.

The chain combines TRBV7-2 with TRBJ1-4; a weak D match, TRBD1 (6 bases). This CDR3 has 15 amino acids. The germline V gene encodes CDR1 SGHTA and CDR2 FQGNSA. V gave up 1 base and J gave up 4 bases, with 10 bases separating them. The DNA of the CDR3 is TGTGCCAGCAGCTTAGAAGGGGGGGGTAATGAAAAACTGTTTTTT. As protein: CASSLEGGGNEKLFF.

The chain recombines TRBV15 with TRBJ1-2, with no clear D. This CDR3 is built from 14 residues. Trimming stripped 3 bases from V and 3 bases from J, with 11 bases between. Germline lookup yields CDR1 LNHNV and CDR2 YYDKDF (reference sequence). The CDR3 DNA sequence: TGTGCCACCAGCAGTTCAACCGAGTACTATGGCTACACCTTC. This encodes CATSSSTEYYGYTF.

This clone was seen more than once but under ten times. The chain links TRBV19 to TRBJ1-2; D unresolved. Germline values: CDR1 LNHDA, CDR2 SQIVND (reference sequence). The ends were cut back, 3 bases at V and 0 bases at J, with 11 bases in the middle. The CDR3 totals 15 residues. CDR3 nucleotides: TGTGCCAGTAGTATTACCAGGTTTCCTAACTATGGCTACACCTTC. This gives the protein CASSITRFPNYGYTF.

CDR3 nucleotide sequence: TGCGCCAGCAGCTTGGGGCCGACAGGTAGCACAGATACGCAGTATTTT. Residues: CASSLGPTGSTDTQYF. V is TRBV5-1 and J is TRBJ2-3; possible D gene TRBD1, 6 bases. The V end lost 0 bases, the J end lost 0 bases, and 11 bases lay between the germline ends. CDR1 is SGHRS, CDR2 YFSETQ, per germline. The CDR3 has 16 amino acids.

The V and J genes are TRBV5-1 and TRBJ1-1, with a possible D match to TRBD1 (6 bases). Trimming removed 3 bases from V and 2 bases from J, with 8 bases in between. Germline CDR1 reads SGHRS; CDR2 reads YFSETQ. The CDR3 sequence is 13 residues long. CDR3 region: CASSSDSNTEAFF. The CDR3 coding sequence is TGCGCCAGCAGCTCGGACAGTAACACTGAAGCTTTCTTT.

This clone was seen more than once but under ten times. The rearrangement joins TRBV5-1 to TRBJ1-2; possibly TRBD1 for D (6 bases). V lost 4 bases, J lost 8 bases, and 15 bases lay in between. CDR3 length equals 13 residues. Germline V gene data show CDR1 as SGHRS and CDR2 as YFSETQ. Written as DNA, the CDR3 is TGCGCCAGCAGCCCGTCAGGGGCAGGCGGCTACACCTTC. Protein product: CASSPSGAGGYTF.

The V and J genes are TRBV12-3 or TRBV12-4 and TRBJ1-1; no definite D call. V lost 6 bases and J lost 8, with 13 bases in between. This CDR3 is 12 amino acids long. CDR3 in amino acids: CASSSRGSEAFF. CDR3 bases: TGTGCCAGCAGCTCGAGAGGGTCGGAAGCTTTCTTT.

This clone came up a few times. This sequence joins TRBV7-8 and TRBJ2-1; TRBD1 aligns across 10 bases. Germline CDR1 and CDR2: SGHVS and FQNEAQ. This CDR3 has 15 amino acids. V shed 5 bases and J 2 bases; nucleotides not matched to a gene: 3. The chain's CDR3 is CASSHDRGPYNEQFF. DNA for the CDR3: TGTGCCAGCAGCCATGACAGGGGGCCCTACAATGAGCAGTTCTTC.

The rearrangement joins TRBV13 to TRBJ1-5; D might be TRBD1 (6 bases). CDR1 PRHDT and CDR2 FYEKMQ come from the germline V gene (reference sequence). Trimming took off 1 base at V and 7 bases at J, with 8 bases between the two ends. This CDR3 region has 13 residues. CDR3 loop: CASSLDREQPQHF. In DNA, the CDR3 is TGTGCCAGCAGCTTAGACAGGGAGCAGCCCCAGCATTTT.